The present entry profiles one T cell receptor beta chain with its context. No antigen is known for it. V shed 1 base and J shed 4 bases, with 10 bases lying between them. Germline V lookup: CDR1 SGHVS, CDR2 FNYEAQ. The CDR3 sequence is 14 residues long. This entry comes from a study of shared clonotypes between healthy human individuals. Study-wide context: Researchers assigned three CD4 naive, three CD4 memory, two CD8 naive and one CD8 memory plate to each donor.

A CD45RA+ naive subset and a CD45RA-negative memory subset were split from CD4+ cells. TCRdb's table, derived via immunoSEQ multiplex PCR, lists solely in-frame clones and lacks some. The sample has about 1.5 million clones; approximately 98% are singletons. Regarding the study as a whole: Generation of non-shared clonotypes was less probable than generation of clonotypes shared by all four donors.

V and J are TRBV7-6 and TRBJ1-1; D might be TRBD1 (6 bases). Sequencing was done on a sample of naive CD4+ T cells sorted from blood. Indicated subset: CD45RA+ positively selected. The receptor was isolated from a man aged 25-45 years in good health. CDR3 residues: CASSLGGAGTEAFF. The CDR3 nucleotides are TGTGCCAGCAGCTTAGGGGGGGCGGGCACTGAAGCTTTCTTT. The whole variable domain, filled in from reference TRBV7-6 and TRBJ1-1, reads GAGVSQSPRYKVTKRGQDVALRCDPISGHVSLYWYRQALGQGPEFLTYFNYEAQQDKSGLPNDRFSAERPEGSISTLTIQRTEQRDSAMYRCASSLGGAGTEAFFGQGTRLTVV.